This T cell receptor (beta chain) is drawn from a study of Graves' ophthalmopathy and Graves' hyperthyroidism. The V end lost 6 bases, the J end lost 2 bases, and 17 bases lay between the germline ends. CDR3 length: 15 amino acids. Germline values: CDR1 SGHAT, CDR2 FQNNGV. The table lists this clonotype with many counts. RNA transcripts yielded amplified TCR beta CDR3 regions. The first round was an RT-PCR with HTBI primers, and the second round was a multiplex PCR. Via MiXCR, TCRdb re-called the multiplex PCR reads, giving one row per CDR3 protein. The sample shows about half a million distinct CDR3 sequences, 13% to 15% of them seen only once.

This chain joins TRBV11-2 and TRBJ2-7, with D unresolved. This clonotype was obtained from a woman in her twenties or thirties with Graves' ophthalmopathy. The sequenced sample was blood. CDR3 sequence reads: CASSDESSSPYEQYF. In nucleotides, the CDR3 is TGTGCCAGCAGTGACGAGAGTTCCTCTCCCTACGAGCAGTACTTC.